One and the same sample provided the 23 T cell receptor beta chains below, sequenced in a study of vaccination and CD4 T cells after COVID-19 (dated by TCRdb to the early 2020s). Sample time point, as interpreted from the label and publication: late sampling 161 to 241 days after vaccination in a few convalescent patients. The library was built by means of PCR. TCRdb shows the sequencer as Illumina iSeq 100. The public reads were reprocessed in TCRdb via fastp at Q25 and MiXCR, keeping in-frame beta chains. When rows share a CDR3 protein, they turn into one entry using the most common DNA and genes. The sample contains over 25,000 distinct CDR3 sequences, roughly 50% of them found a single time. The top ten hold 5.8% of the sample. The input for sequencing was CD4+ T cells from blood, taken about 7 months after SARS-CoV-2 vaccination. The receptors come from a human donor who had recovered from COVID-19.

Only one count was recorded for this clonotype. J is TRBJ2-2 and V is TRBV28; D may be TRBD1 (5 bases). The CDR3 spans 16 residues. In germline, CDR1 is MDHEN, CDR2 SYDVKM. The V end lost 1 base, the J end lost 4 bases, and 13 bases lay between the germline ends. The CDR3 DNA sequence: TGTGCCAGCAGTTTATTGCCAGGGTCCTTCACCGGGGAGCTGTTTTTT. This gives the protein CASSLLPGSFTGELFF.

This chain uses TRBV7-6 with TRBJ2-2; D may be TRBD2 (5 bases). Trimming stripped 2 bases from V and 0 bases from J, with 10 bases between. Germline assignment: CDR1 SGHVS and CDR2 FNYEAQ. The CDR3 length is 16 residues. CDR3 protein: CASSLRSDSNTGELFF. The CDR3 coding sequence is TGTGCCAGCAGCTTACGGTCGGACTCGAACACCGGGGAGCTGTTTTTT.

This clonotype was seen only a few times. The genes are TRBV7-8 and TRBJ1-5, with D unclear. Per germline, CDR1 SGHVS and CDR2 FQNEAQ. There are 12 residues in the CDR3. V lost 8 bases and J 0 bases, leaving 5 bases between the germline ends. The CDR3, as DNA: TGTGCCAGCTCGGATAGCAATCAGCCCCAGCATTTT. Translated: CASSDSNQPQHF.

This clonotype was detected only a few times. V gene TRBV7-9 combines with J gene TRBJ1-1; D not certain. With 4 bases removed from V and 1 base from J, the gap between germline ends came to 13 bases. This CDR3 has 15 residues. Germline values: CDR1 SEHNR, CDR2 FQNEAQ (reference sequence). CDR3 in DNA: TGTGCCAGCAGCTCCCTTGATGGCGCGAACACTGAAGCTTTCTTT. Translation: CASSSLDGANTEAFF.

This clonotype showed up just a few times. CDR3 in DNA: TGCAGCGTTGAAGCGGCGAACTATGGCTACACCTTC. Protein sequence: CSVEAANYGYTF. The genes are TRBV29-1 and TRBJ1-2; D is ambiguous. V lost 1 base, J lost 2 bases, and 5 bases lay in between. CDR1 and CDR2 (germline): SQVTM, ANQGSEA. This CDR3 is 12 amino acids long.

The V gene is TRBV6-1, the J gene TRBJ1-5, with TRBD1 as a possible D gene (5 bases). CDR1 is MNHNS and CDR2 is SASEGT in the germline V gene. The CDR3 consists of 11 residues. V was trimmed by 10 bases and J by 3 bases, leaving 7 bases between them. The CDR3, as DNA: TGTGCCACGGGGGTCAATCAGCCCCAGCATTTT. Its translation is CATGVNQPQHF.

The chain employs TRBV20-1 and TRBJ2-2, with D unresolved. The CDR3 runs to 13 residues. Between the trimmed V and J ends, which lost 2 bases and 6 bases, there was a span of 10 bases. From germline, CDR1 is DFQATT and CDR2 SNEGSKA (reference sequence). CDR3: CSARNRAAGELFF. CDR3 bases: TGCAGTGCTAGAAACCGGGCTGCCGGGGAGCTGTTTTTT.

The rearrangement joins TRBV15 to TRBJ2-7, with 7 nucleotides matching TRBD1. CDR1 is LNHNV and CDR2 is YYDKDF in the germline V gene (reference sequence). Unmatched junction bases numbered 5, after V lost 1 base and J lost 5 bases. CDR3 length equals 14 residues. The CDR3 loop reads CATSRGEGANEQYF. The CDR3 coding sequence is TGTGCCACCAGCAGAGGTGAGGGGGCTAACGAGCAGTACTTC. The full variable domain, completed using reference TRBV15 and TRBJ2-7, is DAMVIQNPRYQVTQFGKPVTLSCSQTLNHNVMYWYQQKSSQAPKLLFHYYDKDFNNEADTPDNFQSRRPNTSFCFLDIRSPGLGDTAMYLCATSRGEGANEQYFGPGTRLTVT.

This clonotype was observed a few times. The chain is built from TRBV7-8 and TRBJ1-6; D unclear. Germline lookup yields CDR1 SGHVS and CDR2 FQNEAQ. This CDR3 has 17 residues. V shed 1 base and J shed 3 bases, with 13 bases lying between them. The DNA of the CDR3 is TGTGCCAGCAGCTTAGTACCCCGGCCTAACTATAATTCACCCCTCCACTTT. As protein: CASSLVPRPNYNSPLHF.

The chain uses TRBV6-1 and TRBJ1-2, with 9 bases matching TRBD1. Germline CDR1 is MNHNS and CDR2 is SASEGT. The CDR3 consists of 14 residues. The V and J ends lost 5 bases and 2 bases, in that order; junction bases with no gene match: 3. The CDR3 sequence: CASSPGTGNYGYTF. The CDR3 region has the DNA TGTGCCAGCAGTCCCGGGACAGGGAACTATGGCTACACCTTC.

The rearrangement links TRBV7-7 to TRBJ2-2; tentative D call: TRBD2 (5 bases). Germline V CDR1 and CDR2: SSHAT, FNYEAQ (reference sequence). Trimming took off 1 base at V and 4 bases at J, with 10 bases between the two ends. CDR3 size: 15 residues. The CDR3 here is CASSLETAGTGELFF. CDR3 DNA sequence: TGTGCCAGCAGCTTAGAAACCGCGGGCACCGGGGAGCTGTTTTTT.

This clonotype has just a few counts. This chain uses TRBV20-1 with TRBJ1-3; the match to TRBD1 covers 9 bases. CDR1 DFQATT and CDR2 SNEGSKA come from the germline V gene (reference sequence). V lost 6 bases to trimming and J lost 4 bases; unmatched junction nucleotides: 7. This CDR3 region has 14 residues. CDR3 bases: TGCAGTGCAATAGAGACAGGGGGAGGAAACACCATATATTTT. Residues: CSAIETGGGNTIYF.

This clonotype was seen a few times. This CDR3 reads CATSAGGGAYYEQYF. The CDR3 DNA sequence: TGTGCCACCAGTGCTGGGGGGGGGGCCTACTACGAGCAGTACTTC. The V and J genes are TRBV15 and TRBJ2-7, with a weak D call TRBD2 (7 bases). Germline assignment: CDR1 LNHNV and CDR2 YYDKDF (reference sequence). The V and J ends lost 6 bases and 3 bases respectively, with 18 bases between them. This CDR3 has 15 residues.

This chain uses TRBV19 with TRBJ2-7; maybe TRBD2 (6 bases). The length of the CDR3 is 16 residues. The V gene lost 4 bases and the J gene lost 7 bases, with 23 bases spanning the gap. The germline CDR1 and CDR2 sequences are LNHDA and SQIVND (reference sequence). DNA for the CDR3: TGTGCCAGTAGTAAATGGAGGGGTGGCGGTGGGGATGAGCAGTACTTC. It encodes CASSKWRGGGGDEQYF.

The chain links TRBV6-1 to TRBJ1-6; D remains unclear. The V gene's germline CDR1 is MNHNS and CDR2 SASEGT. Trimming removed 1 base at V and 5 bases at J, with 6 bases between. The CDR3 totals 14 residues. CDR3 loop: CASSEGTDNSPLHF. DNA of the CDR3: TGTGCCAGCAGTGAAGGGACCGATAATTCACCCCTCCACTTT.

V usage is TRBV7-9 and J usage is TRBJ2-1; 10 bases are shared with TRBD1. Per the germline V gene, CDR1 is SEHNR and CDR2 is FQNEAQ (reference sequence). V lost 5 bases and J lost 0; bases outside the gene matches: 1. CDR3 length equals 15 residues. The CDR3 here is CASSGQGGSYNEQFF. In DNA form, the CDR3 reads TGTGCCAGCAGCGGACAGGGGGGCTCCTACAATGAGCAGTTCTTC. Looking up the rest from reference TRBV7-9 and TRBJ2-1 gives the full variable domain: DTGVSQNPRHKITKRGQNVTFRCDPISEHNRLYWYRQTLGQGPEFLTYFQNEAQLEKSRLLSDRFSAERPKGSFSTLEIQRTEQGDSAMYLCASSGQGGSYNEQFFGPGTRLTVL.

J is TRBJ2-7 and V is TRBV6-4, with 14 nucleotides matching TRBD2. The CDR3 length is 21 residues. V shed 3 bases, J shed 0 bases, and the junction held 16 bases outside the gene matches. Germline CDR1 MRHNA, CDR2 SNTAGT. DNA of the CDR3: TGTGCCAGCAGTGATGCGAGGGGGGGACTAGCGGGGGTTGCGGTCTCCTACGAGCAGTACTTC. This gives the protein CASSDARGGLAGVAVSYEQYF.

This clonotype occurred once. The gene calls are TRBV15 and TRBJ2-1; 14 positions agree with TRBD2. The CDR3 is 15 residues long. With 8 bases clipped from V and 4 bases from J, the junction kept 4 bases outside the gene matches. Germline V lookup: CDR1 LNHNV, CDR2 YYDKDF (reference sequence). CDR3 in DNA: TGTGCCACCTGGACTAGCGGGGGGCCTTACAATGAGCAGTTCTTC. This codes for CATWTSGGPYNEQFF.

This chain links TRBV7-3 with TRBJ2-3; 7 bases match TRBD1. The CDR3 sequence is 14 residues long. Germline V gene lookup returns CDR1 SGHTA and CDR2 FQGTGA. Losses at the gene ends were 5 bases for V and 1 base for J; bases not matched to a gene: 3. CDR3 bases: TGTGCCAGCAGCATTACAGGGGGCACAGATACGCAGTATTTT. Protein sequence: CASSITGGTDTQYF.

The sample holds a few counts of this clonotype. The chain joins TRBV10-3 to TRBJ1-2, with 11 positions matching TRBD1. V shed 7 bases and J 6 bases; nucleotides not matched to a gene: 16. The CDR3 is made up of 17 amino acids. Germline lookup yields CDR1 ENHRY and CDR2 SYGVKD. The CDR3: CAITPQLRGQGAHGYTF. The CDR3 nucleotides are TGTGCCATCACCCCCCAACTCCGCGGACAGGGGGCGCATGGCTACACCTTC.

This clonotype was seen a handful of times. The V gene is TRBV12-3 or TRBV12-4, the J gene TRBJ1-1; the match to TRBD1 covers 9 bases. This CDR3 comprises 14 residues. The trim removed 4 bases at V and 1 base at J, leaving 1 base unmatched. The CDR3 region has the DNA TGTGCCAGCAGTTCGGGACAGGGGAACACTGAAGCTTTCTTT. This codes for CASSSGQGNTEAFF.

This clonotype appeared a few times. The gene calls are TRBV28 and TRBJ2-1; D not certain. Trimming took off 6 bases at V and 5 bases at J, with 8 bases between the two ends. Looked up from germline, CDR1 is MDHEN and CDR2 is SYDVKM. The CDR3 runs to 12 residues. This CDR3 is CASRVANNEQFF. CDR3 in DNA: TGTGCCAGCAGGGTAGCCAACAATGAGCAGTTCTTC.

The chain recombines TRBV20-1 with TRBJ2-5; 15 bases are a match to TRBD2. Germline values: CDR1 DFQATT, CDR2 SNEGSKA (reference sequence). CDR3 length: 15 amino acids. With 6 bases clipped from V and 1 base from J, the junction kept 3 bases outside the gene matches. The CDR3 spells CSATGLAGGQETQYF. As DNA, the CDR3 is TGCAGTGCCACGGGACTAGCGGGAGGCCAAGAGACCCAGTACTTC.